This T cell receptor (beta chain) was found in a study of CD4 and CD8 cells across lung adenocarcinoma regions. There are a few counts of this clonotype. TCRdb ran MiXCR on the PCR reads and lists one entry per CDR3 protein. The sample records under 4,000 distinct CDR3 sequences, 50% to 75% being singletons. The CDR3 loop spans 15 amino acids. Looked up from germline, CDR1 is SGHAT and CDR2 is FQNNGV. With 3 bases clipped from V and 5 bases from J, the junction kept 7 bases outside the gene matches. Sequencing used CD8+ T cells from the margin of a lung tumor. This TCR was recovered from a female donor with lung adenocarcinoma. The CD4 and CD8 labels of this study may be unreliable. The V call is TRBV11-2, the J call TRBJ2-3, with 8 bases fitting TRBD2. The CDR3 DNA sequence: TGTGCCAGCAGCTTCGGGGGGGGGCCTGTAGATACGCAGTATTTT. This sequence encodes CASSFGGGPVDTQYF.